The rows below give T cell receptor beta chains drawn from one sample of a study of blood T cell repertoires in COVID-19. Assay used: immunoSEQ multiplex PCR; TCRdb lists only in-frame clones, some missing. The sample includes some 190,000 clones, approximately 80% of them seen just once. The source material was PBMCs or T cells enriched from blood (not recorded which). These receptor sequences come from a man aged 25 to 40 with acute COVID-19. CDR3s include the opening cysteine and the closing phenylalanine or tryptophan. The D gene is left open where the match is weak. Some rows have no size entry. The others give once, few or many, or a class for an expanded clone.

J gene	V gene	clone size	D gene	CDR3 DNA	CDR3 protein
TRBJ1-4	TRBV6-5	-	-	TGTGCCAGCAGTACTCGGGGGAAGCCTAATGAAAAACTGTTTTTT	CASSTRGKPNEKLFF
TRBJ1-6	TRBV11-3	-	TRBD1	TGTGCCAGCGCGGCCGGGACAGTCAATTCACCCCTCCACTTT	CASAAGTVNSPLHF
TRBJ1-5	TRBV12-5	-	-	TGTGCTAGTGGTTTGCCCCGGCGGGGGGGCGTTAAACAGCCCCAGCATTTT	CASGLPRRGGVKQPQHF
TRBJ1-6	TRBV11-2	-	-	TGTGCCAGCAGCCGAGACAGTACCTACTATAATTCACCCCTCCACTTT	CASSRDSTYYNSPLHF
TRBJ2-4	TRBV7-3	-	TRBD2	TGTGCCAGCCCCCTAGCGGGGGGGGTAGCCAAAAACATTCAGTACTTC	CASPLAGGVAKNIQYF
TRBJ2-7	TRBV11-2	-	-	TGTGCCAGCAGCTTAGCGGCCGCTAGCTCCTACGAGCAGTACTTC	CASSLAAASSYEQYF
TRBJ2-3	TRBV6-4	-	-	TGTGCCAGCAGTGACAGGGGAAGCACAGATACGCAGTATTTT	CASSDRGSTDTQYF
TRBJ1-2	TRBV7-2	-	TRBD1	TGTGCCAGCAGCTTAGGGCGCATCCCGGGACAGTCCTATGGCTACACCTTC	CASSLGRIPGQSYGYTF
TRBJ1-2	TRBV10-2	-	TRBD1	TGCGCCAGCAGGGACGGACAGGGTAACTATGGCTACACCTTC	CASRDGQGNYGYTF
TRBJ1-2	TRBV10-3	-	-	TGTGCCATCAGTCGAGACGGAGCCAGGGATGGCTACACCTTC	CAISRDGARDGYTF
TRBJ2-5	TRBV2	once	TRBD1	TGTGCCAGCAGGGGGACAGGGCGAGTCCAAGAGACCCAGTACTTC	CASRGTGRVQETQYF
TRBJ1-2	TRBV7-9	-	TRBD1	TGTGCCAGCGGGACAGGGGGCAACTATGGCTACACCTTC	CASGTGGNYGYTF
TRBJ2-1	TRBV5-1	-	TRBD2	TGCGCCAGCAGTGCCGGGACTAGCGGGGGGGCTGTCTACAATGAGCAGTTCTTC	CASSAGTSGGAVYNEQFF
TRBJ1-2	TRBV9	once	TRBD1	TGTGCCAGCAGCGGATCCGGGACAGGGGTATCTGGCTACACCTTC	CASSGSGTGVSGYTF
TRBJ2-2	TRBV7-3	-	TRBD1	TGTGCCAGCAGTCAGACAGGGGGCGGCACCGGGGAGCTGTTTTTT	CASSQTGGGTGELFF
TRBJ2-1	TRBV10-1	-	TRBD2	TGCGCCAGCAGTGAGGAGCGGGGGTATGAGCAGTTCTTC	CASSEERGYEQFF
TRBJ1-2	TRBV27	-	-	TGTGCCAGCAGTTTATCCGGCTATGGCTACACCTTC	CASSLSGYGYTF
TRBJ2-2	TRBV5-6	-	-	TGTGCCAGCAGCTTGGTTGGCGAACCGGGCACCGGGGAGCTGTTTTTT	CASSLVGEPGTGELFF
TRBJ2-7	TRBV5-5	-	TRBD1	TGTGCCAGCAGCTCCGGGACAGGGGCCCACGAGCAGTACTTC	CASSSGTGAHEQYF
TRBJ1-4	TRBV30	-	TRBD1	TGTGCCTGGAGTGTAACAGGGGCGGGGGAAAAACTGTTTTTT	CAWSVTGAGEKLFF
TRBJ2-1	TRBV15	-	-	TGTGCCACCAGCAGAGCAGTGAATGAGCAGTTCTTC	CATSRAVNEQFF
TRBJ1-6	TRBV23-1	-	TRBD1	TGCGCCAGCAGTCAAAACCACAGGGGCCTTTCACCCCTCCACTTT	CASSQNHRGLSPLHF
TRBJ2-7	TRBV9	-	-	TGTGCCAGCAGCGTCACTCCGACGGGATCGTACGAGCAGTACTTC	CASSVTPTGSYEQYF
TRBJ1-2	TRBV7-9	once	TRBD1	TGTGCCAGCAGAGGGACAGGGGGACGCTATGGCTACACCTTC	CASRGTGGRYGYTF
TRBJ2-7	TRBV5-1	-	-	TGCGCCAGCAGCTTCGAACGGCACAGCTCCTACGAGCAGTACTTC	CASSFERHSSYEQYF
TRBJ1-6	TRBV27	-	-	TGTGCCAGCAGTTTTGACAGTCTGAATAATTCACCCCTCCACTTT	CASSFDSLNNSPLHF
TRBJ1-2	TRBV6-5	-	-	TGTGCCAGCAGACCTATGACAGGAACGCCTTATGGCTACACCTTC	CASRPMTGTPYGYTF
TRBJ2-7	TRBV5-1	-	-	TGCGCCAGCACCCCCGCTGGGGGCGCTGGATCGATCGAGCAGTACTTC	CASTPAGGAGSIEQYF
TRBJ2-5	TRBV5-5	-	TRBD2	TGTGCCAGCAGCTTGGGCATACGGGGGGAGGAGACCCAGTACTTC	CASSLGIRGEETQYF
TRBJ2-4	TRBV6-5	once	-	TGTGCCAGCAGTCCCGCGGGCAGATTGGTGGACATTCAGTACTTC	CASSPAGRLVDIQYF
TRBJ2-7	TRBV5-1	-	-	TGCGCCAGCAGCTGGGATCAGGGGAACGAGCAGTACTTC	CASSWDQGNEQYF
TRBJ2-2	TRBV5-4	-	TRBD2	TGTGCCAGCAGTTCCAGCGGGGGGGTTGAGATCGGGGAGCTGTTTTTT	CASSSSGGVEIGELFF
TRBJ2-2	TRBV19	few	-	TGTGCCAGTAGTATCGGGACAAGTAGCACCGGGGAGCTGTTTTTT	CASSIGTSSTGELFF
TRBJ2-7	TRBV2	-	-	TGTGCCAGCAGGGAGAGCCCAGGGTTGGGCTCCTACGAGCAGTACTTC	CASRESPGLGSYEQYF
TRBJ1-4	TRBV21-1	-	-	TGTGCCAGCAGCAAAGGGGTCCAGTTAGGGAGGAAACTGTTTTTT	CASSKGVQLGRKLFF
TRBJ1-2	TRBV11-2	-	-	TGTGCCAGCAGCTTAGGAGGGCCTAACTATGGCTACACCTTC	CASSLGGPNYGYTF
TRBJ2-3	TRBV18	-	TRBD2	TGTGCCAGCTCACCACCGGCGGGGGGGGGATCAGATACGCAGTATTTT	CASSPPAGGGSDTQYF
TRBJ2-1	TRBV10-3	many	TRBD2	TGTGCCACACTGGCTGGGGAGGGCAATGAGCAGTTCTTC	CATLAGEGNEQFF
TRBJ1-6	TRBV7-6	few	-	TGTGCCAGCAGCCCAGAGGTTGGAGGGTGGGATTCACCCCTCCACTTT	CASSPEVGGWDSPLHF
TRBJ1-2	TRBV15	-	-	TGTGCCACCAGCAGGGACACGATTATTGATGGCTACACCTTC	CATSRDTIIDGYTF
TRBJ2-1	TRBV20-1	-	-	TGCAGTGCTGGACAGTACAATGAGCAGTTCTTC	CSAGQYNEQFF
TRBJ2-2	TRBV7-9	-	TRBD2	TGTGCCAGCAGCCTCGCGGGGGGGCACACCGGGGAGCTGTTTTTT	CASSLAGGHTGELFF
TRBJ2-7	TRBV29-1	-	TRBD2	TGCAGCGTTGAAATTGGAGCTAGCGGATCCTACGAGCAGTACTTC	CSVEIGASGSYEQYF
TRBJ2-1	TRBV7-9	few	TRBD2	TGTGCCAGCAGCTTTAGGACTAGCGGGGGAAACAATGAGCAGTTCTTC	CASSFRTSGGNNEQFF
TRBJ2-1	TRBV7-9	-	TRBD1	TGTGCCAGCCAATCCGGGACAGACCACAATGAGCAGTTCTTC	CASQSGTDHNEQFF
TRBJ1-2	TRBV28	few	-	TGTGCCAGCAGTTTACTCGGAATACAGGGCTACACCTTC	CASSLLGIQGYTF
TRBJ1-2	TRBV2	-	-	TGTGCCAGCAGTGAAGCGCTTGCAGGAACCTATGGCTACACCTTC	CASSEALAGTYGYTF
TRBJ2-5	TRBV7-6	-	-	TGTGCCAGCAGCTCTGGAGGGGAGACCCAGTACTTC	CASSSGGETQYF
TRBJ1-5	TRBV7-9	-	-	TGTGCCAGCAGCTTAGCCCAGCAGGCCCAGCATTTT	CASSLAQQAQHF
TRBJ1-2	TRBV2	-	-	TGTGCCAGCAGTGAATTAGCCTTTGGGACCTTC	CASSELAFGTF
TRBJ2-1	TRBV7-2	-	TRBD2	TGTGCCAGCAGCAGGAGACCACTAGCGGGGGTTTCCTCCTACAATGAGCAGTTCTTC	CASSRRPLAGVSSYNEQFF
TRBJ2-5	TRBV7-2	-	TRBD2	TGTGCCAGCAGCTTAGAGGGGACTAGCATGAGGACCCAGTACTTC	CASSLEGTSMRTQYF
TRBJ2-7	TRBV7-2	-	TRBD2	TGTGCCAGCAGACTAGGGCCGGGGGGTGGCGAGCAGTACTTC	CASRLGPGGGEQYF
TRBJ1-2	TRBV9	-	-	TGTGCCAGCAGCCTAGCTGACTTTAACTATGGCTACACCTTC	CASSLADFNYGYTF
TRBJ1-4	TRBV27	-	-	TGTGCCAGCAGTTTAATATGGGGGGGATATGAAAAACTGTTTTTT	CASSLIWGGYEKLFF
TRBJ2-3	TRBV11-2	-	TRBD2	TGTGCCAGCAGCCCGATAGCGGGGGGAGATACGCAGTATTTT	CASSPIAGGDTQYF
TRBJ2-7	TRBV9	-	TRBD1	TGTGCCAGCAGCGGTCGGGACAGAGGGTCGGGCGAGCAGTACTTC	CASSGRDRGSGEQYF
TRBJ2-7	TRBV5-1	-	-	TGCGCCAGCAGCTTGGACCTATCCTACGAGCAGTACTTC	CASSLDLSYEQYF
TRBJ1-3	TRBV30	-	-	TGTGCCTATTTGTTAAAGGGGGGGGCTGGAAACACCATATATTTT	CAYLLKGGAGNTIYF